This T cell receptor (beta chain) was sequenced during a study of blood T cell repertoires in COVID-19. Assay: immunoSEQ multiplex PCR; the TCRdb copy retains only in-frame clones and omits some. The sample lists more than 9,500 clones, roughly nine tenths seen once, with 20% to 25% in the top ten. This CDR3 is 14 amino acids long. Germline V CDR1 and CDR2: SGHDT, YYEEEE. The ends lost 3 bases at V and 4 bases at J; junction bases unmatched: 6. The TCR originated in a woman between 55 and 75 years old with active COVID-19. The gene calls are TRBV5-6 and TRBJ1-1; 7 bases align to TRBD1. The specimen sequenced was peripheral blood. The CDR3 nucleotides are TGTGCCAGCAGCTGGTTACAGGGGTCCACTGAAGCTTTCTTT. Protein sequence: CASSWLQGSTEAFF.